This entry lists 5 T cell receptor beta chains sequenced from one sample in a study of Ad26.COV2.S vaccination and SARS-CoV-2 variants. This sample's treatment: 15 to 20 received Ad26.COV2.S at low or high dose, single or two shots; 5 received placebo; per-sample allocation not given. Collection of samples fell on day 63 after the first vaccine or placebo injection. Produced via immunoSEQ multiplex PCR; TCRdb's table is partial and in-frame only. The sample carries about 470,000 clones, 90% recorded once. The material sequenced was peripheral blood, taken in a trial of Ad26.COV2.S vaccine versus placebo. The receptor source for this set is a person aged 18-60 years who received the Ad26.COV2.S COVID-19 vaccine or a placebo.

This clone came up a few times. The gene calls are TRBV27 and TRBJ2-3, with 7 bases identical to TRBD2. J gave up 5 bases and V 4 bases, and 12 bases lay outside the gene matches. The CDR3 length is 16 residues. The germline CDR1 and CDR2 sequences are MNHEY and SMNVEV (reference sequence). This CDR3 reads CASSSLRAGVGDTQYF. CDR3 DNA sequence: TGTGCCAGCAGTTCCCTGAGGGCGGGAGTGGGAGATACGCAGTATTTT.

The chain uses TRBV7-3 and TRBJ2-5, with D unresolved. From germline, CDR1 is SGHTA and CDR2 FQGTGA. The CDR3 covers 15 residues. Trimming took 1 base from V and 1 from J, leaving 10 bases between them. This chain's CDR3 is CASSLNMGSQETQYF. The DNA of the CDR3 is TGTGCCAGCAGCTTAAATATGGGCAGCCAAGAGACCCAGTACTTC. The full variable domain, with the rest looked up from reference TRBV7-3 and TRBJ2-5, is GAGVSQTPSNKVTEKGKYVELRCDPISGHTALYWYRQSLGQGPEFLIYFQGTGAADDSGLPNDRFFAVRPEGSVSTLKIQRTERGDSAVYLCASSLNMGSQETQYFGPGTRLLVL.

The CDR3: CASSEGLAVGELFF. CDR3 DNA sequence: TGTGCCAGCAGTGAAGGGCTAGCGGTCGGGGAGCTGTTTTTT. The rearrangement links TRBV2 to TRBJ2-2; TRBD2 agrees at 7 bases. CDR3 length equals 14 residues. The germline CDR1 and CDR2 sequences are SNHLY and FYNNEI. V lost 1 base to trimming and J lost 7 bases; unmatched junction nucleotides: 3.

This chain links TRBV7-9 with TRBJ2-1; tentatively, D is TRBD2 (6 bases). Germline V gene sequence: CDR1 SEHNR, CDR2 FQNEAQ (reference sequence). The CDR3 is 15 residues long. V lost 5 bases, J lost 8 bases, and 19 bases lay in between. CDR3 sequence: CASSPEGRDADEQFF. The DNA of the CDR3 is TGTGCCAGCAGCCCCGAGGGGCGGGACGCAGATGAGCAGTTCTTC. Using reference TRBV7-9 and TRBJ2-1 for the parts outside the CDR3, the full variable domain is DTGVSQNPRHKITKRGQNVTFRCDPISEHNRLYWYRQTLGQGPEFLTYFQNEAQLEKSRLLSDRFSAERPKGSFSTLEIQRTEQGDSAMYLCASSPEGRDADEQFFGPGTRLTVL.

This chain uses TRBV10-3 with TRBJ2-7; D unclear. CDR3 length equals 19 residues. V was cut by 1 base and J by 0 bases, with 22 bases left in between. CDR1 ENHRY and CDR2 SYGVKD come from the germline V gene. For the CDR3, the DNA is TGTGCCATCAGTGAGTGGGCCACCCAGACCGCCTCCTCCTCCTACGAGCAGTACTTC. Translated: CAISEWATQTASSSYEQYF.